This T cell receptor (beta chain) is drawn from a study of cytomegalovirus exposure and HLA in healthy donors. Whole-study findings and limits: The dataset shows that most TCR sequences were rare, while some public TCRs occurred in many donors. HLA restriction was apparent for most CMV-associated TCR beta chains in a later analysis. A missense variant in DCLRE1C was later tied to TCR beta V- and J-gene trimming. HLA alleles were associated with fewer than 20,000 TCR beta sequences in a later analysis at 0.05 false discovery rate.

The PCR ran on 60 Vbeta and 13 Jbeta primers. Assay used: immunoSEQ multiplex PCR; TCRdb lists only in-frame clones, some missing. The sample lists 79,000 or so clones; around three quarters were seen once. To note about this clone: Its antigen is as yet unknown.

Trimming left V 0 bases short and J 4 bases short, with 14 bases between. Germline V lookup: CDR1 LNHNV, CDR2 YYDKDF (reference sequence). This CDR3 has 16 residues. The sample comprised PBMCs. The TCR was taken from a woman in her forties in good health and CMV-seropositive. The V call is TRBV15, the J call TRBJ2-3, with D possibly matching TRBD1 (6 bases). CDR3 coding DNA: TGTGCCACCAGCAGAGACCAACAGGGATTACCAGATACGCAGTATTTT. Its protein product is CATSRDQQGLPDTQYF.